This is a list of T cell receptor beta chains from one sample in a study of cytomegalovirus exposure and HLA in healthy donors. The table came from immunoSEQ multiplex PCR; TCRdb's copy has only in-frame clones and leaves some out. The sample lists about 110,000 clones, more than 65% occurring once. The sequencing sample was made of PBMCs. These receptors were obtained from a woman between 45 and 60 years old in good health and CMV-seropositive. Both conserved end residues are part of each CDR3. Fields, in order: clone size, J gene, V gene, D gene, CDR3 protein, CDR3 DNA. A D gene is named only where the DNA matches it firmly. The size field is filled for only some rows; it gives once, few, many or a size class.

>few|TRBJ2-1|TRBV6-6|TRBD2
CASRTSGGVSNEQFF
TGTGCCAGCAGAACTAGCGGGGGGGTCTCCAATGAGCAGTTCTTC
>-|TRBJ1-5|TRBV7-2|-
CASSLEAGLHDQPQHF
TGTGCCAGCAGCTTAGAGGCAGGTTTGCACGATCAGCCCCAGCATTTT
>-|TRBJ2-7|TRBV19|TRBD2
CASSIDAGGSYEQYF
TGTGCCAGTAGTATAGATGCGGGGGGCTCCTACGAGCAGTACTTC
>-|TRBJ1-1|TRBV28|TRBD1
CASSRDRNTEAFF
TGTGCCAGCAGTCGGGACAGGAACACTGAAGCTTTCTTT
>-|TRBJ1-5|TRBV7-2|-
CASSSPGSNQPQHF
TGTGCCAGCAGCTCCCCAGGGAGCAATCAGCCCCAGCATTTT
>-|TRBJ2-2|TRBV6-1|-
CAIGGRNTGELFF
TGTGCCATTGGTGGCAGGAACACCGGGGAGCTGTTTTTT
>-|TRBJ1-4|TRBV2|-
CASRRQANEKLFF
TGTGCCAGCAGAAGACAGGCTAATGAAAAACTGTTTTTT
>once|TRBJ2-7|TRBV7-3|-
CASSFFVGRAYEQYF
TGTGCCAGCAGCTTCTTTGTAGGCAGGGCCTACGAGCAGTACTTC
>-|TRBJ1-2|TRBV18|-
CASSPLEGNGYTF
TGTGCCAGCTCACCACTCGAGGGAAATGGCTACACCTTC
>-|TRBJ1-6|TRBV18|TRBD1
CASSATGVSPLHF
TGTGCCAGCTCAGCGACAGGGGTCTCACCCCTCCACTTT
>few|TRBJ2-1|TRBV10-3|TRBD2
CAIRTSGVLNEQFF
TGTGCCATCAGGACTAGCGGGGTTTTAAATGAGCAGTTCTTC
>-|TRBJ2-5|TRBV2|-
CASSADSTETQYF
TGTGCCAGCAGCGCGGATTCGACGGAGACCCAGTACTTC
>few|TRBJ1-2|TRBV5-4|-
CASTPQGSGRGYTF
TGTGCCAGCACCCCCCAGGGCTCGGGGAGGGGCTACACCTTC
>-|TRBJ1-1|TRBV4-1|-
CASSQDFGRTEAFF
TGCGCCAGCAGCCAAGATTTCGGGAGGACTGAAGCTTTCTTT
>-|TRBJ2-7|TRBV7-8|-
CASRNRANEQYF
TGTGCCAGCAGAAACAGGGCTAACGAGCAGTACTTC
>-|TRBJ2-7|TRBV27|TRBD1
CASSPWTGGSSYEQYF
TGTGCCAGCAGTCCCTGGACAGGGGGGAGTTCCTACGAGCAGTACTTC
>-|TRBJ2-5|TRBV7-2|TRBD2
CASSLVGAGVGETQYF
TGTGCCAGCAGCTTAGTAGGAGCGGGGGTGGGGGAGACCCAGTACTTC
>-|TRBJ2-5|TRBV6-1|-
CASSEIGSLGQTQYF
TGTGCCAGCAGTGAAATAGGCAGTCTGGGGCAGACCCAGTACTTC
>-|TRBJ1-1|TRBV10-3|-
CAISAQNMNTEAFF
TGTGCCATCAGTGCTCAGAACATGAACACTGAAGCTTTCTTT
>-|TRBJ1-1|TRBV7-2|-
CASSSTGMNTEAFF
TGTGCCAGCAGCAGTACAGGGATGAACACTGAAGCTTTCTTT
>-|TRBJ1-1|TRBV5-1|-
CASSLAHMNTEAFF
TGCGCCAGCAGCTTGGCCCACATGAACACTGAAGCTTTCTTT
>-|TRBJ2-3|TRBV27|TRBD2
CASSPIAGRTDTQYF
TGTGCCAGCAGTCCTATAGCGGGGCGCACAGATACGCAGTATTTT
>once|TRBJ1-6|TRBV9|TRBD1
CASSTGQGRSYNSPLHF
TGTGCCAGCAGCACGGGACAGGGCCGGTCCTATAATTCACCCCTCCACTTT
>-|TRBJ2-7|TRBV7-9|-
CASAPDSPYEQYF
TGTGCCAGCGCGCCGGACAGCCCCTACGAGCAGTACTTC
>-|TRBJ1-1|TRBV10-2|-
CASSIGVNTEAFF
TGCGCCAGCAGCATCGGGGTCAACACTGAAGCTTTCTTT
>-|TRBJ1-2|TRBV7-9|-
CASSLTSEAARGYTF
TGTGCCAGCAGCTTAACCTCTGAGGCGGCGAGAGGCTACACCTTC
>-|TRBJ2-5|TRBV28|TRBD2
CASSLWGSGGGETQYF
TGTGCCAGCAGTTTATGGGGTAGCGGGGGTGGGGAGACCCAGTACTTC
>-|TRBJ1-2|TRBV15|-
CATSGGTPGRGYGYTF
TGTGCCACCAGCGGCGGGACGCCGGGTAGGGGCTATGGCTACACCTTC
>-|TRBJ1-4|TRBV30|TRBD1
CACGTGFEKLFF
TGTGCCTGTGGGACAGGGTTCGAAAAACTGTTTTTT